There are a few counts of the clone carrying this T cell receptor (beta chain). Its antigen is undetermined. Expressed TCRB transcripts were sequenced after all isolated RNA was converted to cDNA. Data came from immunoSEQ multiplex PCR; TCRdb stores just in-frame clones and leaves some out. The table lists under 900,000 clones, 15% to 20% of them singletons. Germline CDR1 SGHRS, CDR2 YFSETQ. This CDR3 spans 15 amino acids. The ends lost 2 bases at V and 5 bases at J; junction bases unmatched: 5. This entry belongs to a study of beta chain features in type 1 diabetes. Whole-study context: Patients shared similar age, gender and cell yields with healthy donors. Examination spanned about 110 million sorted cells from all samples.

The study, taken as a whole, reports: Within patients, naive, central memory and Treg TCRB repertoires seemed more similar than within healthy donors. TCRB rearrangement may or may not be influenced by HLA type; here this remained unresolved.

Sequencing input: naive CD4+ T cells from blood. The chain recombines TRBV5-1 with TRBJ2-5; 11 bases line up with TRBD2. The TCR was taken from a woman between 18 and 29 years old in good health. CDR3: CASSLWTSGLETQYF. The CDR3 DNA follows: TGCGCCAGCAGCTTATGGACTAGCGGGTTGGAGACCCAGTACTTC.